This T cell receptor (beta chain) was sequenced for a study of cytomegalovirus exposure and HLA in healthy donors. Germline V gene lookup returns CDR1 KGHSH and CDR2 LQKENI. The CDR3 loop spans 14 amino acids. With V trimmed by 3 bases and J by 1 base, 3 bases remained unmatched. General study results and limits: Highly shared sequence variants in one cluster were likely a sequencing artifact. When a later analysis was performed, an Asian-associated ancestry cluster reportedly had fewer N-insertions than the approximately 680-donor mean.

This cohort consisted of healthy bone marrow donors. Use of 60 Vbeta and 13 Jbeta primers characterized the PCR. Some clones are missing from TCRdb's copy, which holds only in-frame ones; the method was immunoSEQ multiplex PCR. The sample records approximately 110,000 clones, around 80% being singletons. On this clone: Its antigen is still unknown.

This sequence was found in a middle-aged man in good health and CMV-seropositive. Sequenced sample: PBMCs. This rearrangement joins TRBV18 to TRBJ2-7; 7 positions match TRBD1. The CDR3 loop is CASSPETGSYEQYF. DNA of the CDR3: TGTGCCAGCTCACCCGAGACAGGGTCCTACGAGCAGTACTTC.